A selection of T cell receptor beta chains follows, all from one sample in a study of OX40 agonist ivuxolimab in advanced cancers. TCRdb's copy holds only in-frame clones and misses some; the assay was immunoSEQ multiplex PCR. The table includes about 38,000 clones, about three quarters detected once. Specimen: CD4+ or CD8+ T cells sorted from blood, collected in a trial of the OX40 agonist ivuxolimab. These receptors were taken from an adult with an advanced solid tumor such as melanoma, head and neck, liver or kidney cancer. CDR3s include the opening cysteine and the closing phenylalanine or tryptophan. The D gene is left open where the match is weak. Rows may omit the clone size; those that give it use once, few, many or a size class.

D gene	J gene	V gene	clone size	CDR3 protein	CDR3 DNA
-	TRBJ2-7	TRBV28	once	CASRADIMTYEQYF	TGTGCCAGCAGAGCGGACATTATGACCTACGAGCAGTACTTC
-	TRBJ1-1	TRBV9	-	CASSATGNTEAFF	TGTGCCAGCAGCGCAACAGGGAACACTGAAGCTTTCTTT
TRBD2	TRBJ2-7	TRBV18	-	CASSSGLAGGNEQYF	TGTGCCAGCTCGTCGGGACTAGCGGGAGGCAACGAGCAGTACTTC
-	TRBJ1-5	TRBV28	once	CASKHPGAGVQPQHF	TGTGCCAGCAAACATCCCGGGGCGGGGGTACAGCCCCAGCATTTT
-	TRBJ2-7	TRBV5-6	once	CASNRDYEQYF	TGTGCCAGCAACCGGGACTACGAGCAGTACTTC
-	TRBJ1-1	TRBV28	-	CASSPALGAHTEAFF	TGTGCCAGCAGTCCCGCGTTGGGGGCGCATACTGAAGCTTTCTTT
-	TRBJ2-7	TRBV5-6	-	CASSSWDTSFYEQYF	TGTGCCAGCAGCTCATGGGACACTTCTTTCTACGAGCAGTACTTC
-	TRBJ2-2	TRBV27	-	CASSLVPDSRNTGELFF	TGTGCCAGCAGTTTAGTACCCGACAGCAGGAACACCGGGGAGCTGTTTTTT
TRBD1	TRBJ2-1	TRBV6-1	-	CASTEGQNSYNEQFF	TGTGCCAGCACCGAGGGACAGAACTCCTACAATGAGCAGTTCTTC
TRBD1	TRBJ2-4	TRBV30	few	CAWSPGTGKNIQYF	TGTGCCTGGAGTCCAGGGACAGGGAAAAACATTCAGTACTTC
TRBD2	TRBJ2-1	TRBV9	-	CASSVAGLAYEQFF	TGTGCCAGCAGCGTAGCAGGACTAGCGTATGAGCAGTTCTTC
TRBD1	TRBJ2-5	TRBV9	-	CASSPWTGVQETQYF	TGTGCCAGCAGCCCTTGGACAGGGGTACAAGAGACCCAGTACTTC